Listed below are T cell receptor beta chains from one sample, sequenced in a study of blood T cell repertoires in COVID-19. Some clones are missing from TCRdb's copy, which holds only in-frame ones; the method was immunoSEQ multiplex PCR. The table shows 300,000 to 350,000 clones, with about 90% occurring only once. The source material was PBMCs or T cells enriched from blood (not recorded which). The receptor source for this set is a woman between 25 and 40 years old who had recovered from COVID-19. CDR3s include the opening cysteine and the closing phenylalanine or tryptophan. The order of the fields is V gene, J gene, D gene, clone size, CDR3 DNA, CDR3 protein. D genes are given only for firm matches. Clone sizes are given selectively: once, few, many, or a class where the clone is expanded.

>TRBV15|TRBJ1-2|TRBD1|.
TGTGCCACCAGCGTGGACAGGGAGTTTAGCTACACCTTC
CATSVDREFSYTF
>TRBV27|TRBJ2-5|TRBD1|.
TGTGCCAGCGCACCCGGGACAGGGATGTTCGAGACCCAGTACTTC
CASAPGTGMFETQYF
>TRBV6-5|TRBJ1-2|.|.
TGTGCCAGCAGTTACTCGCAGGGGACCAACTATGGCTACACCTTC
CASSYSQGTNYGYTF
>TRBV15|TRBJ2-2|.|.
TGTGCCACCAGCAGAGATCGAGGTACCACCGGGGAGCTGTTTTTT
CATSRDRGTTGELFF
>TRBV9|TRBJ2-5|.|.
TGTGCCAGCAGCGTAGTGCCAGGTACGCAAGAGACCCAGTACTTC
CASSVVPGTQETQYF
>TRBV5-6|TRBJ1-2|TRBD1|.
TGTGCCAGCAGACACGAACTGACAGGGACGGACTATGGCTACACCTTC
CASRHELTGTDYGYTF
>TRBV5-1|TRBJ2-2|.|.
TGCGCCAGCAGCCCGACCTCGGACAGCCGGAGCTCCCGGGAGCTGTTTTTT
CASSPTSDSRSSRELFF
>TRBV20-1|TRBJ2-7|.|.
TGCAGTGCTAGTGATTGGACGGGGGTTACCCCCCTGGAGTACTTC
CSASDWTGVTPLEYF
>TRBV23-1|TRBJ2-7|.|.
TGCGCCGGGTCACCGGGGGAGCAGTACTTC
CAGSPGEQYF
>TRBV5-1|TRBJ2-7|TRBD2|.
TGCGCCAGCAGCCACGGGCGCGGGGGGGCCTACGAGCAGTACTTC
CASSHGRGGAYEQYF
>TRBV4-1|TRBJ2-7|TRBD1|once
TGCGCCAGCAGCCATCCCGGACAGGGTCCCGACGAGCAGTACTTC
CASSHPGQGPDEQYF
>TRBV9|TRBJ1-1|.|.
TGTGCCAGCAGCGTGGGTATACAGGGTTTGGGCACTGAAGCTTTCTTT
CASSVGIQGLGTEAFF
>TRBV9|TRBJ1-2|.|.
TGTGCCAGCAGCTCTCCCTCACGGGGGGACCGCTATGGCTACACCTTC
CASSSPSRGDRYGYTF
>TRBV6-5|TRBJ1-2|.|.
TGTGCCAGCACCCACGCGGCTGGCTATGGCTACACCTTC
CASTHAAGYGYTF
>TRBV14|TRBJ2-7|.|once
TGTGCCAGCAGCCAAGGTGGCGGGGTTCTCAACGTCCACGAGCAGTACTTC
CASSQGGGVLNVHEQYF
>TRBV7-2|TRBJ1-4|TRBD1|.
TGTGCCAGCAGCCCCGGGACAGAGGGAAAACTGTTTTTT
CASSPGTEGKLFF
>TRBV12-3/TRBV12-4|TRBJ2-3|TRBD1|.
TGTGCCAGCAGTTTCCCCAGGGGGCGGAGGCTGTATTTT
CASSFPRGRRLYF
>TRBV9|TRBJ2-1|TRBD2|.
TGTGCCAGCAGCCCCCGGGGGGACCCCTACAATGAGCAGTTCTTC
CASSPRGDPYNEQFF
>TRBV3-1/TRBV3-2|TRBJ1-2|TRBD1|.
TGTGCCAGCAGCCAAGATGCACAGGGGACCTATGGCTACACCTTC
CASSQDAQGTYGYTF
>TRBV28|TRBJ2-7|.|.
TGTGCCAGTTGCTGGGGCAGAAACGAGCAGTACTTC
CASCWGRNEQYF
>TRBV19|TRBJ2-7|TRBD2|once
TGTGCCAGTAGTTTCCGGGACACCCTAGCGGGCTACGAGCAGTACTTC
CASSFRDTLAGYEQYF
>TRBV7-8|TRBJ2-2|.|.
TGTGCCAGCAGCTTACCCGGGACTAACACCGGGGAGCTGTTTTTT
CASSLPGTNTGELFF
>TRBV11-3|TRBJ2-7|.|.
TGTGCCAGCAGCCCCGGGTCGTCATACGAGCAGTACTTC
CASSPGSSYEQYF
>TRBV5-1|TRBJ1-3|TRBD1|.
TGCGCCAGCAGCCCGACAGGGGCTGGAAACACCATATATTTT
CASSPTGAGNTIYF
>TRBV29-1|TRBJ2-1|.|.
TGCAGCGTCCAGGGGGGCACCTACAATGAGCAGTTCTTC
CSVQGGTYNEQFF
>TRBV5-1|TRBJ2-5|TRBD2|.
TGCGCCAGCAGCGGTGGGACTAGCGGGGGTAGGGAGACCCAGTACTTC
CASSGGTSGGRETQYF
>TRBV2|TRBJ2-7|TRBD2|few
TGTGCCAGCAGTGAATCGTTGGGAGGGGTCTACGAGCAGTACTTC
CASSESLGGVYEQYF
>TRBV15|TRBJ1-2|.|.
TGTGCCACCAGCAGAGACGGGTCCTATGGCTACACCTTC
CATSRDGSYGYTF
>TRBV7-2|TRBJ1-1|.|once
TGTGCCAGCAGCCCCCGTGGGGGGTTGAACACTGAAGCTTTCTTT
CASSPRGGLNTEAFF
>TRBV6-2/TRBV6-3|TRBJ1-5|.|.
TGTGCCAGCAGTTTGCCCGGGTTCGGGTCTGATCAGCCCCAGCATTTT
CASSLPGFGSDQPQHF
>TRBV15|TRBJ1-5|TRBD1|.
TGTGCCACCAGCAGAGATTCCCCTGGGACAGCTCCCAATCAGCCCCAGCATTTT
CATSRDSPGTAPNQPQHF
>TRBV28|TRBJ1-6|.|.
TGTGCCAGCAGTTTAATCAAAGGGGGAAGGAGCTCCTATAATTCACCCCTCCACTTT
CASSLIKGGRSSYNSPLHF
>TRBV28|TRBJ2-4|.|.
TGTGCCAGCACCAGGGTAGGGGTTAACATTCAGTACTTC
CASTRVGVNIQYF
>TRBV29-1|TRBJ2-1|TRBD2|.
TGCAGCGGGTACCGTCCTCCGGGACTAGCGGACAATGAGCAGTTCTTC
CSGYRPPGLADNEQFF
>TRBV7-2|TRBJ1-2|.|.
TGTGCCAGCAGCTTAGTGGTAGTTCATGGCTACACCTTC
CASSLVVVHGYTF